Included here is one T cell receptor (beta chain) sequence, with context. The record originates from a study of cytomegalovirus exposure and HLA in healthy donors. Per germline, CDR1 SEHNR and CDR2 FQNEAQ (reference sequence). The CDR3 loop spans 17 amino acids. V shed 1 base and J 2 bases; nucleotides not matched to a gene: 10. Clones were sequenced by immunoSEQ multiplex PCR, and TCRdb holds only the in-frame ones, with some missing. The table shows about 79,000 clones, with 80% to 95% occurring only once. Sequencing input: PBMCs. The TCR originated in a woman aged 25-40 years in good health and CMV-seronegative. This sequence joins TRBV7-9 and TRBJ2-5; 7 bases fit TRBD1. The CDR3 nucleotides read TGTGCCAGCAGCTTAGTGGGGCCGACAGGGCTACAAGAGACCCAGTACTTC. Its translation: CASSLVGPTGLQETQYF.